This T cell receptor beta chain appears in the sequencing data of a study of CXCR3-negative and CXCR3-positive naive CD8 T cells. Preparation of TRB cDNA libraries relied on 5' RACE carrying UMI labels. Each CDR3 protein gets one entry in TCRdb, which reprocessed the 5' RACE reads and gives no DNA. This sample's table has just over 60,000 distinct CDR3 sequences. A remark on this clonotype: Its antigen is currently unknown.

Study-level points and caveats: CXCR3-positive naive cells carried more hydrophobic TRB CDR3s than CXCR3-negative naive cells did. Whereas memory cells differed, naive CXCR3-negative and CXCR3-positive cells shared similar TRBV-TRBJ usage. Cryopreservation partially decreased CXCR3 expression, and most assays used fresh PBMCs. Diversity in memory CD8+ cells fell much lower than the comparably high levels seen in both naive subsets.

The CDR3 runs to 14 residues. Germline V gene data show CDR1 as PRHDT and CDR2 as FYEKMQ (reference sequence). This sequence originates from a human donor in good health. Some clones in this sample may be carry-over from other donors' samples. Sequencing was done on a sample of naive CXCR3- CD8+ T cells from blood. The subset was: CD45RO-CCR7+CD27+CD95- naive CD8+ T cells lacking CXCR3 (TNR3-). The chain has TRBV13 and TRBJ2-7; TCRdb reports TRBD1, a call that lacks DNA to check it against. CDR3: CASSLTGEVNEQYF.